Each of the 21 T cell receptor beta chains below was sequenced from the same sample in a study of cytomegalovirus exposure and HLA in healthy donors. Researchers ran the PCR with 60 Vbeta and 13 Jbeta primers. Assay used: immunoSEQ multiplex PCR; TCRdb lists only in-frame clones, some missing. The sample records approximately 130,000 clones, 76% being singletons. Sequencing input: PBMCs. These receptors were taken from a female donor in good health and CMV-seropositive.

V is TRBV6-1 and J is TRBJ2-7; maybe TRBD1 (5 bases). CDR1 is MNHNS, CDR2 SASEGT, per germline. Deletions cut 5 bases from V and 6 bases from J, with 14 bases between. The CDR3 contains 13 residues. Written as DNA, the CDR3 is TGTGCCAGCAGTCACCCGGCAGGGCTCGAGCAGTACTTC. It translates to CASSHPAGLEQYF.

The chain employs TRBV4-2 and TRBJ2-3; 12 nucleotides line up with TRBD2. This CDR3 region has 18 residues. V dropped 0 bases and J dropped 4; count of bases not matched to a gene: 8. Germline CDR1 and CDR2: LGHNA and YNFKEQ. As DNA, the CDR3 is TGTGCCAGCAGCCAAGATAAGACTAGCGGGAGTCGGGCAGATACGCAGTATTTT. This gives the protein CASSQDKTSGSRADTQYF.

The gene calls are TRBV7-9 and TRBJ2-3; TRBD2 aligns across 7 bases. J was trimmed by 6 bases and V by 3 bases; bases with no gene match: 6. The CDR3 is 14 amino acids. CDR1 SEHNR and CDR2 FQNEAQ come from the germline V gene (reference sequence). The DNA for the CDR3 is TGTGCCAGCAGCTTCGGACTAGTATGGGATACGCAGTATTTT. Protein: CASSFGLVWDTQYF.

The chain links TRBV2 to TRBJ1-2, with D unclear. Trimming removed 0 bases from V and 6 bases from J, with 11 bases in between. The CDR3 extends over 14 amino acids. Germline V gene data show CDR1 as SNHLY and CDR2 as FYNNEI. The CDR3 region is CASSEAPALHGYTF. The CDR3, as DNA: TGTGCCAGCAGTGAAGCCCCAGCGTTACATGGCTACACCTTC.

The V call is TRBV7-7, the J call TRBJ2-1; TRBD2 matches 9 bases. The germline gives CDR1 SSHAT, CDR2 FNYEAQ (reference sequence). The CDR3 sequence is 16 residues long. The junction had 11 bases not matched to a gene; V was cut back by 4 bases and J by 7 bases. The CDR3 DNA follows: TGTGCCAGCAGCTCAATAGCGGGAGTAGGGGCGAATGAGCAGTTCTTC. Protein product: CASSSIAGVGANEQFF.

The CDR3 protein is CASSHRTDRQVLAGGYEQYF. The CDR3 DNA reads as TGTGCCAGCAGCCACCGGACAGATCGGCAAGTATTAGCGGGAGGGTACGAGCAGTACTTC. J is TRBJ2-7 and V is TRBV4-2, with 11 bases matching TRBD2. The junction had 20 bases not matched to a gene; V was cut back by 3 bases and J by 4 bases. This CDR3 comprises 20 residues. Germline assignment: CDR1 LGHNA and CDR2 YNFKEQ.

The chain joins TRBV6-6 to TRBJ2-1; TRBD2 is a possible D gene (5 bases). There are 13 residues in the CDR3. The germline gives CDR1 MNHNY, CDR2 SVGAGI (reference sequence). V was clipped by 6 bases and J by 4 bases, with 10 bases between them. CDR3 DNA sequence: TGTGCCAGCAGATCGGACTTTTACAATGAGCAGTTCTTC. As protein: CASRSDFYNEQFF.

J is TRBJ2-1 and V is TRBV13; D is undetermined. Trimming removed 0 bases at V and 6 bases at J, with 12 bases between. The CDR3 extends over 15 amino acids. The germline V gene encodes CDR1 PRHDT and CDR2 FYEKMQ (reference sequence). The CDR3 is CASSLGLVTFNEQFF. CDR3 coding DNA: TGTGCCAGCAGCTTAGGCCTAGTAACTTTCAATGAGCAGTTCTTC. The variable domain in full, with the rest retrieved from reference TRBV13 and TRBJ2-1, is AAGVIQSPRHLIKEKRETATLKCYPIPRHDTVYWYQQGPGQDPQFLISFYEKMQSDKGSIPDRFSAQQFSDYHSELNMSSLELGDSALYFCASSLGLVTFNEQFFGPGTRLTVL.

The V gene is TRBV29-1, the J gene TRBJ2-1; the D is unclear. Trimming took 1 base from V and 5 from J, leaving 15 bases between them. CDR3 length equals 15 residues. Germline V gene data show CDR1 as SQVTM and CDR2 as ANQGSEA. The CDR3: CSVEGLKDINNEQFF. The CDR3 DNA sequence: TGCAGCGTTGAAGGCTTAAAAGACATCAACAATGAGCAGTTCTTC.

The rearrangement joins TRBV30 to TRBJ1-4; D perhaps matches TRBD1 (5 bases). This CDR3 contains 13 residues. V was trimmed by 5 bases and J by 10 bases, leaving 17 bases between them. Per germline, CDR1 GTSNPN and CDR2 SVGIG (reference sequence). CDR3 sequence: CAWSASGYGKLFF. The DNA for the CDR3 is TGTGCCTGGTCTGCGTCAGGGTATGGAAAACTGTTTTTT.

This chain links TRBV5-1 with TRBJ2-7; possible D gene TRBD1, 5 bases. Germline CDR1 and CDR2: SGHRS and YFSETQ. This CDR3 is 13 amino acids long. V lost 5 bases and J 0 bases, leaving 9 bases between the germline ends. This CDR3 reads CASRDDSSYEQYF. For the CDR3, the DNA is TGCGCCAGCAGAGATGACAGCTCCTACGAGCAGTACTTC.

The V and J genes are TRBV5-1 and TRBJ2-7, with a possible D match to TRBD2 (6 bases). CDR3 length: 14 residues. Deletions cut 2 bases from V and 2 bases from J, with 11 bases between. Germline V lookup: CDR1 SGHRS, CDR2 YFSETQ. The CDR3 DNA follows: TGCGCCAGCAGCTTTAGCGGTTCCCCCTACGAGCAGTACTTC. Translating it yields CASSFSGSPYEQYF.

This clone is a singleton in its sample. This chain uses TRBV18 with TRBJ1-5; 11 positions agree with TRBD1. Per the germline V gene, CDR1 is KGHSH and CDR2 is LQKENI. V lost 4 bases to trimming and J lost 5 bases; unmatched junction nucleotides: 1. The CDR3 sequence is 14 residues long. The CDR3 here is CASSQDRGHQPQHF. CDR3 DNA sequence: TGTGCCAGCTCACAGGACAGGGGGCATCAGCCCCAGCATTTT.

This sequence joins TRBV11-2 and TRBJ2-7; D not certain. V was trimmed by 2 bases and J by 9 bases, leaving 17 bases between them. The CDR3 runs to 14 residues. Germline V gene data show CDR1 as SGHAT and CDR2 as FQNNGV. The CDR3 DNA reads TGTGCCAGCAGCTTATCTCCAGGCACGGAAGCGCAGTACTTC. Residues: CASSLSPGTEAQYF.

This CDR3 is CASSSWTGNTGELFF. The CDR3 nucleotides read TGCGCCAGCAGCTCGTGGACTGGGAACACCGGGGAGCTGTTTTTT. This rearrangement joins TRBV5-1 to TRBJ2-2; a possible D gene is TRBD2 (5 bases). Germline CDR1 SGHRS, CDR2 YFSETQ. CDR3 length equals 15 residues. The V gene lost 3 bases and the J gene lost 1 base, with 10 bases spanning the gap.

The J gene is TRBJ1-1, the V gene TRBV6-1, with no clear D. Looked up from germline, CDR1 is MNHNS and CDR2 is SASEGT. The germline V and J ends were trimmed by 6 bases and 1 base, with 12 bases remaining between them. CDR3 size: 14 residues. The CDR3 sequence: CASSETRGNTEAFF. In DNA form, the CDR3 reads TGTGCCAGCAGCGAAACTCGCGGGAACACTGAAGCTTTCTTT.

The chain carries TRBV29-1 and TRBJ2-3; D gene unclear. From germline, CDR1 is SQVTM and CDR2 ANQGSEA. This CDR3 contains 16 residues. Trimming left V 2 bases short and J 6 bases short, with 21 bases between. The CDR3 loop reads CSVEPSVVGVPDTQYF. CDR3 coding DNA: TGCAGCGTTGAACCGTCGGTGGTCGGTGTTCCGGATACGCAGTATTTT.

This chain links TRBV4-2 with TRBJ1-3, with D unclear. The CDR3 totals 16 residues. Germline values: CDR1 LGHNA, CDR2 YNFKEQ. Trimming removed 0 bases from V and 0 bases from J, with 9 bases in between. DNA for the CDR3: TGTGCCAGCAGCCAAGAGTGGGCCAGCTCTGGAAACACCATATATTTT. Amino acids: CASSQEWASSGNTIYF.

This clone appeared a few times. The V gene is TRBV5-6, the J gene TRBJ1-1; possible D gene TRBD1, 5 bases. Germline V CDR1 and CDR2: SGHDT, YYEEEE. This CDR3 has 18 amino acids. The V end lost 0 bases, the J end lost 1 base, and 19 bases lay between the germline ends. CDR3 in DNA: TGTGCCAGCAGCTTGGCAGGGTGGCCAGGCGTACCGAACACTGAAGCTTTCTTT. Protein product: CASSLAGWPGVPNTEAFF.

This chain joins TRBV7-3 and TRBJ2-2; TRBD2 aligns across 10 bases. The germline V gene has CDR1 SGHTA and CDR2 FQGTGA. The CDR3 is 16 amino acids. Trimming removed 5 bases from V and 5 bases from J; junction bases left unmatched: 8. The CDR3 DNA is TGTGCCAGCAGCCTTTTAGCGGGAGGCGTAACCGGGGAGCTGTTTTTT. This gives the protein CASSLLAGGVTGELFF.

V and J are TRBV30 and TRBJ1-1; 7 nucleotides agree with TRBD1. The CDR3 length is 11 residues. J gave up 9 bases and V 3 bases, and 4 bases lay outside the gene matches. Germline lookup yields CDR1 GTSNPN and CDR2 SVGIG (reference sequence). The CDR3 region has the DNA TGTGCCTGGAGGACAGGGAAAAAAGCTTTCTTT. Translating gives CAWRTGKKAFF.